This T cell receptor beta chain originates from a study of cytomegalovirus exposure and HLA in healthy donors. Broader study findings: Within an earlier analysis, most TCR beta V segments proved productive either about 90% or about 30% of the time. Most CMV-associated TCR beta chains were later found to appear HLA-restricted.

V dropped 8 bases and J dropped 4 bases, with 20 bases sitting between them. Germline V gene lookup returns CDR1 MNHEY and CDR2 SMNVEV (reference sequence). The CDR3 contains 15 residues. Comments on this clone: The antigen is not known.

Primers for the PCR totalled 60 Vbeta and 13 Jbeta. Clones were sequenced by immunoSEQ multiplex PCR, and TCRdb holds only the in-frame ones, with some missing. The data show 83,000 or so clones, roughly 77% seen once. The sequence came from a middle-aged woman in good health and CMV-seropositive. Specimen: PBMCs. The V gene is TRBV27, the J gene TRBJ1-1, with a tentative D call TRBD1 (6 bases). Written as DNA, the CDR3 is TGTGCCAGCTCCCCCAGGGCAGGGGAGGGCACTGAAGCTTTCTTT. This translates into CASSPRAGEGTEAFF.